Listed here is a single T cell receptor beta chain. Its specificity is not known. This entry is derived from a study of T cells in tuberculosis. As for the study in general: The T cells targeted glucose monomycolate, a mycobacterial lipid, via CD1B.

The study's findings and limits: GMM-specific TCRs were nearer to active tuberculosis alpha repertoires, suggesting expansion.

Trimming pared 1 base from V and 3 bases from J, leaving 20 bases between. Germline V gives CDR1 SGHDN, CDR2 FVKESK. CDR3 length: 18 residues. Libraries were prepared by immunoSEQ multiplex PCR; TCRdb keeps only in-frame clonotypes and omits some of them. The sample has around 41,000 clones, approximately 94% seen once. The sequenced sample consisted of PBMCs. This sequence was found in a donor aged 5 to 30 with latent tuberculosis or without tuberculosis infection. Some clones in this sample may be carry-over from other donors' samples. The rearrangement joins TRBV14 to TRBJ2-3; D possibly corresponds to TRBD2 (6 bases). DNA for the CDR3: TGTGCCAGCAGCCAAGGGAGGGGAACAGCGGCGGATACAGATACGCAGTATTTT. This encodes CASSQGRGTAADTDTQYF.